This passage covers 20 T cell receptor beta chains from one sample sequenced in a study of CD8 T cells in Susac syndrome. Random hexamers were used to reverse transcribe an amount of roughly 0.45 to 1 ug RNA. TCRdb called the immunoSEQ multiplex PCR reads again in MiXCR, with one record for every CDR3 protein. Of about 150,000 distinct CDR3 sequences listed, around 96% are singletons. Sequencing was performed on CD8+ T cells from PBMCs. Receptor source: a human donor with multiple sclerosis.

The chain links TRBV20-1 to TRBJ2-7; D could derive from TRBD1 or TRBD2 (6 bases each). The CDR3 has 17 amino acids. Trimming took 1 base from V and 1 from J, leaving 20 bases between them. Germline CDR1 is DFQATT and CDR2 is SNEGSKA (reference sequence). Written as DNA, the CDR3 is TGCAGTGCTAGAGGGGGGGCCGAGAGACTGTTGTCCTACGAGCAGTACTTC. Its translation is CSARGGAERLLSYEQYF.

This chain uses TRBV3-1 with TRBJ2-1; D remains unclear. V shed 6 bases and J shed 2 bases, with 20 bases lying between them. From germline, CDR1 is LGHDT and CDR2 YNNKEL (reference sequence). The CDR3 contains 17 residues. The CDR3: CASSTVGALLTYNEQFF. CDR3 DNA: TGTGCCAGCAGTACCGTGGGCGCCCTTCTGACCTACAATGAGCAGTTCTTC.

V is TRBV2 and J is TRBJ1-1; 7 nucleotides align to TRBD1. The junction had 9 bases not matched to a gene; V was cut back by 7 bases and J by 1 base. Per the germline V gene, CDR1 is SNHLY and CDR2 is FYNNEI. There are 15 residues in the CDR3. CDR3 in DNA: TGTGCCAGCATGGGGCGACAGGGTCCGAACACTGAAGCTTTCTTT. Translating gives CASMGRQGPNTEAFF. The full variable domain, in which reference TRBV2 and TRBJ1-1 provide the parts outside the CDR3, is EPEVTQTPSHQVTQMGQEVILRCVPISNHLYFYWYRQILGQKVEFLVSFYNNEISEKSEIFDDQFSVERPDGSNFTLKIRSTKLEDSAMYFCASMGRQGPNTEAFFGQGTRLTVV.

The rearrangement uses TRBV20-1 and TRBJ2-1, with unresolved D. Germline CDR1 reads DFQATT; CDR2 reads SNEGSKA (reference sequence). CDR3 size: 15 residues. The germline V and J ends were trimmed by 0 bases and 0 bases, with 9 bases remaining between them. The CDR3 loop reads CSAREPLSSYNEQFF. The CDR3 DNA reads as TGCAGTGCTAGAGAGCCCCTATCCTCCTACAATGAGCAGTTCTTC.

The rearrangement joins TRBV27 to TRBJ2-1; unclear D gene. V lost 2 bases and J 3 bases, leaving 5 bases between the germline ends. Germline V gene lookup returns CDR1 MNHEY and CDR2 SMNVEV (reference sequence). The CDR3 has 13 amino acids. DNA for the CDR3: TGTGCCAGCAGTTTAGGTAGCTACAATGAGCAGTTCTTC. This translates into CASSLGSYNEQFF.

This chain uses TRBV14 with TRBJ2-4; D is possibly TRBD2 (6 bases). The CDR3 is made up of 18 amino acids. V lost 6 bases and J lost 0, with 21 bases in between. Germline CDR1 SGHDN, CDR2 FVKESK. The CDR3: CASRAPGLRKEAKNIQYF. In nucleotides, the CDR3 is TGTGCCAGCAGAGCCCCGGGACTTAGAAAGGAAGCCAAAAACATTCAGTACTTC.

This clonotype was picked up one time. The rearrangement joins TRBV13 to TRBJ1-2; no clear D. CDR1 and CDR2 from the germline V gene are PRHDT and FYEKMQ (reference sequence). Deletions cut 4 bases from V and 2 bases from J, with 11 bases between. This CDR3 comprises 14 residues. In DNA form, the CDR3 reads TGTGCCAGCAGCTCTCGATCGGAAAACTATGGCTACACCTTC. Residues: CASSSRSENYGYTF.

In DNA form, the CDR3 reads TGTGCCTGGAGTGATATTAGACAGCGCTACAATGAGCAGTTCTTC. Encoded protein: CAWSDIRQRYNEQFF. The gene calls are TRBV30 and TRBJ2-1; the D gene is possibly TRBD1 (5 bases). Germline-derived CDR1 and CDR2 are GTSNPN and SVGIG (reference sequence). V gave up 1 base and J gave up 3 bases, with 13 bases separating them. CDR3 length: 15 residues. Using reference TRBV30 and TRBJ2-1 for the parts outside the CDR3, the full variable domain is SQTIHQWPATLVQPVGSPLSLECTVEGTSNPNLYWYRQAAGRGLQLLFYSVGIGQISSEVPQNLSASRPQDRQFILSSKKLLLSDSGFYLCAWSDIRQRYNEQFFGPGTRLTVL.

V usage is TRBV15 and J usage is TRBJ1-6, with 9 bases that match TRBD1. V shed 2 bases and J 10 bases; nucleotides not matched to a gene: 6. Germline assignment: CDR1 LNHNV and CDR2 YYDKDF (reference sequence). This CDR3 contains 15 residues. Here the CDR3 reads CATSRTTGGGSPLHF. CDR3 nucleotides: TGTGCCACCAGCAGAACGACAGGGGGTGGATCACCCCTCCACTTT.

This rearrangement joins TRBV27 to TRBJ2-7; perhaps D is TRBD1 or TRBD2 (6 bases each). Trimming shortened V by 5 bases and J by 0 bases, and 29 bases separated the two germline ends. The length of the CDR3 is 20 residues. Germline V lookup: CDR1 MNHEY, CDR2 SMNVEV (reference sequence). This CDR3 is CASSPGARGRGTRSSYEQYF. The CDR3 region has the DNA TGTGCCAGCAGTCCAGGGGCGCGCGGTCGGGGGACGAGGAGCTCCTACGAGCAGTACTTC.

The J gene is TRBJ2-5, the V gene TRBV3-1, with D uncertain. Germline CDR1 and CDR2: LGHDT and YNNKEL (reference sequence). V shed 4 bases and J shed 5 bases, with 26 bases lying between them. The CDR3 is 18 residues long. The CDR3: CASSPAGRPRQSRETQYF. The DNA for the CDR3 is TGTGCCAGCAGCCCAGCAGGCAGGCCAAGACAATCGAGGGAGACCCAGTACTTC.

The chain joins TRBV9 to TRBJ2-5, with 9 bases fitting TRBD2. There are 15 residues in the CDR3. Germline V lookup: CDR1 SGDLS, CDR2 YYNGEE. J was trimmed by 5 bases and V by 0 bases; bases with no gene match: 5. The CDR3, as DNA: TGTGCCAGCAGCGTAGACCTAGCGGGGATCGAGACCCAGTACTTC. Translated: CASSVDLAGIETQYF.

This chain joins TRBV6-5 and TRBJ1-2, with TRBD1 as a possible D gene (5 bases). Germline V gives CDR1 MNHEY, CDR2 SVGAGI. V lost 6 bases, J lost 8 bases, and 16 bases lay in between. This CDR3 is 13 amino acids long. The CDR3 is CASSLGGSIGYTF. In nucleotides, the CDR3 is TGTGCCAGCAGCTTGGGGGGTTCTATAGGCTACACCTTC.

CDR3 sequence reads: CASSLAVTGSQETQYF. In DNA, the CDR3 is TGCGCCAGCAGCTTGGCGGTAACGGGGAGCCAAGAGACCCAGTACTTC. The chain combines TRBV5-1 with TRBJ2-5; weak D call: TRBD2 (5 bases). Germline loops: CDR1 SGHRS, CDR2 YFSETQ. Trimming stripped 0 bases from V and 1 base from J, with 13 bases between. The CDR3 covers 16 residues.

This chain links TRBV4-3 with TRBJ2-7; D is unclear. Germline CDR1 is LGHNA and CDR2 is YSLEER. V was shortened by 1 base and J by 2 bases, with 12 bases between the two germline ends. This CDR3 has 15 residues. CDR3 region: CASSQAQDGTYEQYF. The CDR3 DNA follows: TGCGCCAGCAGCCAAGCTCAGGACGGCACCTACGAGCAGTACTTC.

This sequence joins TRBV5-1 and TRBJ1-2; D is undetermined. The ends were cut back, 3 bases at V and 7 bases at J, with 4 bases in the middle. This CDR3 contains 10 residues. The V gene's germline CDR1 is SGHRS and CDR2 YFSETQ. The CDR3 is CASSSSGYTF. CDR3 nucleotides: TGCGCCAGCAGCTCTAGTGGCTACACCTTC.

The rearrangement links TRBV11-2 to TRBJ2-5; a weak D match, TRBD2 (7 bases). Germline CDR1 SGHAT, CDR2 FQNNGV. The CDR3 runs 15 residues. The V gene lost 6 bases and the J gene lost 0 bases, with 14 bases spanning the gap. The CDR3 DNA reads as TGTGCCAGCAGATCCCCGGGGGGCCACCAAGAGACCCAGTACTTC. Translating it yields CASRSPGGHQETQYF.

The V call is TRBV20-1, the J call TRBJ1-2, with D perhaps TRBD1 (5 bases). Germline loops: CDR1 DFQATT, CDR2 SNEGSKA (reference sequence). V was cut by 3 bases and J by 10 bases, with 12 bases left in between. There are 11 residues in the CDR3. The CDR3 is CSASWGINYTF. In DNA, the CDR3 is TGCAGTGCTAGTTGGGGCATCAACTACACCTTC.

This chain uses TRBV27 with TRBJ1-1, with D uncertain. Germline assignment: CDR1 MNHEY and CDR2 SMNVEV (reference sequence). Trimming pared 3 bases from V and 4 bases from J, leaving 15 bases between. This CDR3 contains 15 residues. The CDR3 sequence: CASSLQIGGGTEAFF. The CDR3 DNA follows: TGTGCCAGCAGTTTGCAAATAGGAGGAGGCACTGAAGCTTTCTTT.

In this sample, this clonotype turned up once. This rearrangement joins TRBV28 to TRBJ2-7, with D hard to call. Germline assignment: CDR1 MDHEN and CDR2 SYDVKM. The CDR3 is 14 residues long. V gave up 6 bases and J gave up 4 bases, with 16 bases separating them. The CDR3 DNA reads TGTGCCAGCAGACTCCGGACGCCCCCTTACGAGCAGTACTTC. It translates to CASRLRTPPYEQYF.